Shown below are 13 T cell receptor beta chains from a single sample sequenced in a study of Tregs in tolerant kidney transplant recipients. No antigens are known for them. Some clones are missing from TCRdb's copy, which holds only in-frame ones; the method was immunoSEQ multiplex PCR. The sample holds some 4,000 clones, roughly 54% seen once. The sample taken for sequencing was CD8+ T cells from blood cultured with allogeneic cells. These receptors all stem from a human donor in good health.

The chain carries TRBV19 and TRBJ2-7; 9 bases match TRBD2. V lost 3 bases to trimming and J lost 3 bases; unmatched junction nucleotides: 6. From germline, CDR1 is LNHDA and CDR2 SQIVND (reference sequence). This CDR3 comprises 15 residues. For the CDR3, the DNA is TGTGCCAGTAGTATCGGGACTAGCCCTCTCTACGAGCAGTACTTC. This codes for CASSIGTSPLYEQYF.

The chain joins TRBV6-5 to TRBJ1-5; D call uncertain. Germline assignment: CDR1 MNHEY and CDR2 SVGAGI. The germline V and J ends were trimmed by 5 bases and 5 bases, with 4 bases remaining between them. The CDR3 spans 11 residues. The CDR3 sequence is CASSEYQPQHF. The CDR3 bases are TGTGCCAGCAGTGAATATCAGCCCCAGCATTTT.

The chain combines TRBV10-1 with TRBJ2-1; no firm D call. Germline assignment: CDR1 WNHNN and CDR2 SYGVQD (reference sequence). The CDR3 runs 16 residues. Trimming removed 5 bases from V and 2 bases from J, with 16 bases in between. CDR3 bases: TGCGCCAGCAGTACATCCGCTGGCAGAACCTACAATGAGCAGTTCTTC. Amino acid sequence: CASSTSAGRTYNEQFF.

The chain joins TRBV15 to TRBJ2-5; 8 bases agree with TRBD2. The CDR3 length is 13 residues. Losses at the gene ends were 5 bases for V and 5 bases for J; bases not matched to a gene: 4. Per germline, CDR1 LNHNV and CDR2 YYDKDF (reference sequence). The CDR3 coding sequence is TGTGCCACCAGCGGTTCTAGCGGGGAGACCCAGTACTTC. This translates into CATSGSSGETQYF.

The rearrangement uses TRBV19 and TRBJ2-5, with 10 bases lining up with TRBD2. Per germline, CDR1 LNHDA and CDR2 SQIVND (reference sequence). The CDR3 extends over 15 amino acids. V trimming: 3 bases; J trimming: 2 bases; junction bases outside the gene matches: 3. Written as DNA, the CDR3 is TGTGCCAGTAGTATCGGACTAGCGGCTCAAGAGACCCAGTACTTC. Its translation: CASSIGLAAQETQYF.

Concerning this clone: The final CDR3 position lacks the conserved phenylalanine or tryptophan, pointing to a likely read error. The chain carries TRBV30 and TRBJ2-7; tentative D call: TRBD1 (6 bases). V was clipped by 4 bases and J by 0 bases, with 10 bases between them. The CDR3 consists of 13 residues. Germline CDR1 and CDR2: GTSNPN and SVGIG (reference sequence). The CDR3 here is CAWNQGSSYEQYL. The CDR3 DNA sequence: TGTGCCTGGAATCAGGGGAGCTCCTACGAGCAGTACCTC.

The V call is TRBV2, the J call TRBJ1-6, with D uncertain. CDR1 is SNHLY and CDR2 is FYNNEI in the germline V gene. The CDR3 is made up of 14 amino acids. V shed 2 bases and J shed 7 bases, with 9 bases lying between them. CDR3 DNA sequence: TGTGCCAGCAGTGAAAGGGCAGTCAATTCACCCCTCCACTTT. Its protein is CASSERAVNSPLHF.

The chain uses TRBV9 and TRBJ2-1; the D gene could be TRBD1 or TRBD2 (5 bases each). CDR1 and CDR2 (germline): SGDLS, YYNGEE. Trimming pared 4 bases from V and 3 bases from J, leaving 11 bases between. The CDR3 is 14 residues long. The CDR3 reads CASSPMGDYNEQFF. The CDR3 DNA reads TGTGCCAGCAGCCCCATGGGGGACTACAATGAGCAGTTCTTC.

The CDR3 spells CASSSGGLAYNEQFF. CDR3 nucleotide sequence: TGTGCCAGCAGTTCCGGCGGACTAGCTTACAATGAGCAGTTCTTC. The V and J genes are TRBV6-5 and TRBJ2-1; 8 positions agree with TRBD2. This CDR3 region has 15 residues. Germline loops: CDR1 MNHEY, CDR2 SVGAGI. Germline trimming cut 4 bases from V and 4 bases from J; bases unmatched to any gene: 6.

The chain links TRBV13 to TRBJ1-2; TRBD1 matches 10 bases. This CDR3 region has 15 residues. The V gene end was trimmed by 3 bases and the J gene end by 7 bases; junction bases not matched to a gene: 8. The germline V gene encodes CDR1 PRHDT and CDR2 FYEKMQ (reference sequence). This CDR3 reads CASSLGTGDPRGYTF. As DNA, the CDR3 is TGTGCCAGCAGCTTGGGGACAGGGGACCCTCGTGGCTACACCTTC. Drawing the rest from reference TRBV13 and TRBJ1-2, the complete variable domain is AAGVIQSPRHLIKEKRETATLKCYPIPRHDTVYWYQQGPGQDPQFLISFYEKMQSDKGSIPDRFSAQQFSDYHSELNMSSLELGDSALYFCASSLGTGDPRGYTFGSGTRLTVV.

This clone is termed large. The chain recombines TRBV4-2 with TRBJ2-1; no clear D gene. The CDR3 has 15 residues. V was pared by 4 bases and J by 5 bases, with 15 bases between. CDR1 and CDR2 from the germline V gene are LGHNA and YNFKEQ. The CDR3 nucleotides are TGTGCCAGCAGCCTGACCTCTCCGGGCCACAATGAGCAGTTCTTC. Encoded protein: CASSLTSPGHNEQFF.

This sequence joins TRBV28 and TRBJ1-2; D is undetermined. Trimming cost V 1 base and J 6 bases, with 12 bases left between them. The CDR3 runs to 14 residues. In germline, CDR1 is MDHEN, CDR2 SYDVKM. CDR3 sequence: CASSLFWQADGYTF. CDR3 bases: TGTGCCAGCAGTTTATTCTGGCAGGCGGATGGCTACACCTTC.

This clone has a single count. As DNA, the CDR3 is TGTGCCAGCAGCCAGACGGATGAACCTAACTATGGCTACACCTTC. It specifies CASSQTDEPNYGYTF. The chain is built from TRBV11-2 and TRBJ1-2; no firm D call. Trimming removed 5 bases at V and 0 bases at J, with 13 bases between. CDR1 and CDR2 (germline): SGHAT, FQNNGV. The CDR3 runs to 15 residues.